The rows below give T cell receptor beta chains drawn from one sample of a study of response to subunit inactivated influenza vaccine. TCRdb re-called the RT-PCR reads through MiXCR, storing one row per CDR3 protein. The sample holds roughly 500,000 distinct CDR3 sequences, about 25% seen once. Here the sequenced sample was CD4+ T cells sorted from PBMCs, taken more than 4 days after vaccination. The receptors shown here come from a man aged 45-60 years who received an inactivated influenza vaccine. The CDR3 runs from the conserved cysteine through the conserved F or W. The order of the fields is J gene, V gene, D gene, clone size, CDR3 DNA, CDR3 protein. D genes are given only for firm matches. Not every row has a clone size; where given, it reads once, few, many or a size class.

>TRBJ2-2|TRBV12-3/TRBV12-4|NA|few
TGTGCCAGCATTCAGGGACTTCTTCTGAACACCGGGGAGCTGTTTTTT
CASIQGLLLNTGELFF
>TRBJ1-2|TRBV28|TRBD1|NA
TGTGCCAGCAGACCGGGACAGGGGGTGAAAGGCTACACCTTC
CASRPGQGVKGYTF
>TRBJ2-2|TRBV9|NA|NA
TGTGCCAGCAGCTCGGATGGACAGAGGGCCGGGGAGCTGTTTTTT
CASSSDGQRAGELFF
>TRBJ2-2|TRBV4-2|TRBD1|NA
TGTGCCAGCAGCCAGGGGACAGGGGTGGGGGAGCTGTTTTTT
CASSQGTGVGELFF
>TRBJ2-7|TRBV10-3|NA|NA
TGTGCCATCAGCCAGGGTACGGGACTCCGGAACTACGAGCAGTACTTC
CAISQGTGLRNYEQYF
>TRBJ2-1|TRBV29-1|NA|NA
TGCAGCGCCTCGGCGGCTAGCGCCTACAATGAGCAGTTCTTC
CSASAASAYNEQFF
>TRBJ1-1|TRBV6-1|TRBD1|few
TGTGCCCCCCGGGGACAGGTGGCCGGTGAAGCTTTCTTT
CAPRGQVAGEAFF
>TRBJ1-1|TRBV29-1|NA|few
TGCAGCGCCGACGACAGGATAAACACTGAAGCTTTCTTT
CSADDRINTEAFF
>TRBJ2-3|TRBV20-1|NA|few
TGCAGTGCTAGAGTAGCGGCAGATACGCAGTATTTT
CSARVAADTQYF
>TRBJ1-1|TRBV7-9|NA|NA
TGTGCCAGCAGCTCAGTGTATGAAGTGCCAGCTTTCTTT
CASSSVYEVPAFF
>TRBJ2-3|TRBV5-1|NA|few
TGCGCCAGCAGTATCCTGTACACAGATACGCAGTATTTT
CASSILYTDTQYF
>TRBJ2-1|TRBV29-1|TRBD1|NA
TGCAGCGTTGAACGTAGACAGGGGATGGGCAATGAGCAGTTCTTC
CSVERRQGMGNEQFF
>TRBJ2-3|TRBV7-7|NA|NA
TGTGCTAGCAGCCCCCCGGGGTCCCCAGATACGCAGTATTTT
CASSPPGSPDTQYF
>TRBJ2-7|TRBV6-2/TRBV6-3|NA|NA
TGTGCCAGCAGTTATCCGGGACGGGCGACGTACTACGAGCAGTACTTC
CASSYPGRATYYEQYF
>TRBJ1-2|TRBV12-3/TRBV12-4|NA|NA
TGTGCCAGCAGTTTTGACAGGAACCTCTATGGCTACACCTTC
CASSFDRNLYGYTF
>TRBJ2-3|TRBV3-1|NA|NA
TGTGCCAGCAGCCAAGAGGGCGGTACGCAGTATTTT
CASSQEGGTQYF
>TRBJ2-1|TRBV7-9|TRBD2|few
TGTGCCAGCAGCTTTCATTGGGCTAGCGGGAACAATGAGCAGTTCTTC
CASSFHWASGNNEQFF
>TRBJ1-3|TRBV10-3|TRBD1|few
TGTGCCATCAGTTTTGGGACAGGGGGCGCGAACACCATATATTTT
CAISFGTGGANTIYF
>TRBJ2-1|TRBV6-2/TRBV6-3|NA|NA
TGTGCCAGCAGTTCCCATACGACAGGATACAATGAGCAGTTCTTC
CASSSHTTGYNEQFF
>TRBJ2-1|TRBV5-1|TRBD2|NA
TGCGCCAGCAGCTCGGGACTAGCGGGGGCCAGAAATGAGCAGTTCTTC
CASSSGLAGARNEQFF
>TRBJ2-5|TRBV24-1|NA|once
TGTGCCACCAGTGGATTGGCAGCCGAAGAGACCCAGTACTTC
CATSGLAAEETQYF